The clone carrying this TCR beta chain came up once. This entry belongs to a study of OX40 agonist ivuxolimab in advanced cancers. About the research overall: Ivuxolimab is an agonistic anti-OX40 (CD134) antibody, and patients were treated with it.

TCRdb keeps only in-frame clones here, not all; method: immunoSEQ multiplex PCR. Among 65,000 to 85,000 clones listed, about 89% were seen once. V trimming: 3 bases; J trimming: 5 bases; junction bases outside the gene matches: 10. This CDR3 comprises 16 residues. Per the germline V gene, CDR1 is SGHRS and CDR2 is YFSETQ. This clonotype was obtained from an adult with an advanced solid tumor such as melanoma, head and neck, liver or kidney cancer. The sequencing used CD4+ or CD8+ T cells sorted from blood, collected in a trial of the OX40 agonist ivuxolimab. The chain links TRBV5-1 to TRBJ1-4; TRBD1 aligns across 7 bases. In DNA form, the CDR3 reads TGCGCCAGCAGCTCATACCCGGGACAGACAAATGAAAAACTGTTTTTT. Translating it yields CASSSYPGQTNEKLFF.